This TCR beta chain was recorded in a study of cytomegalovirus exposure and HLA in healthy donors (dated by TCRdb to 2015 to 2018). For the wider study: An earlier analysis of 550 to 700 of the donors reported approximately 290 Gb of sequence data and some 120 million unique TCR beta sequences from some 180 million T cells. Besides the first cohort of approximately 710 subjects, a separate validation cohort made up of around 120 different subjects was used. Of the approximately 370 genotyped donors, more than 75% were placed in the genetic ancestry cluster associated with self-reported Caucasian donors. In an earlier analysis of 587 of the donors, high-throughput TCR beta sequencing was used to judge whether each TCR beta V gene segment behaved as functional or pseudogenic. An early release covering roughly 640 HLA-typed donors comprised about 300 gigabases of sequencing data and 85 million to 100 million unique TCR sequences. All discovery cohort repertoires had been generated on a single sequencing platform. Using immunosequencing, the study profiled T cell repertoires from some 670 subjects and related those repertoires to cytomegalovirus serostatus. The study combined high-throughput TCR immunosequencing, statistical association of individual TCRs with disease status, and machine learning to predict cytomegalovirus infection status. The later analysis used no new phenotypic data to find candidate immune exposures, relying instead on TCR beta sequences and their occurrence across donors. Across some 400 genotyped donors of the cohort, an average of roughly 230,000 unique TCR beta nucleotide sequences per donor were sequenced, and roughly 17% of those sequences were non-productive. To study patterns of TCR occurrence, a later analysis re-analyzed previously published TCR beta repertoires from 500 to 850 donors and added high-resolution HLA genotyping. The study aimed to test whether cataloging public T cell receptors could reveal signatures of past pathogen exposure. Because of strong linkage in the cohort, roughly five DR-DQ haplotypes were treated as single units for association and clustering. In a later genetic analysis, genome-wide SNP genotypes for about 55% of the 666 donors were used, and that subset was treated as a discovery cohort. HLA typing covered class I and class II loci at four-digit resolution. The number of typed donors differed by locus: roughly 620-630 for A, B, C, DRB1 and DQB1; 500 to 550 for DQA1; approximately 600 for DPA1; and roughly 450 for DPB1. Donor age, sex, ethnicity and CMV serostatus were collected together with the repertoire data.

Library preparation was by the immunoSEQ multiplex PCR assay. The multiplex PCR relied on a mix of 60 forward primers for TCR Vbeta segments and 13 reverse primers for TCR Jbeta segments. The CDR3 region of rearranged TCR beta genes was amplified from genomic DNA by a multiplex PCR assay. Amplified TCR beta libraries were sequenced as 87-base-pair reads on the Illumina HiSeq System. The original pipeline was this. A later analysis tallied around 80 million unique TCR beta chains across the 660 or so repertoires, and approximately 9.9 million of those chains were shared by two or more donors. Raw reads were error-corrected and collapsed into unique sequences with a nearest-neighbor algorithm that merged closely related sequences to remove PCR and sequencing errors. To assign V, D and J gene segments, CDR3 sequences were aligned to IMGT reference sequences. For a sequence to be retained, at least a six-nucleotide match to both a V gene segment and a J gene segment was required. A rearrangement counted as productive if the CDR3 had no stop codons and remained in frame with V and J, and every other rearrangement counted as non-productive. CDR3 was defined by IMGT convention, running from the second conserved V-encoded cysteine to the conserved J-encoded phenylalanine. The earlier analysis of roughly 590 of the donors excluded any sequence lacking an unambiguous match to a single V gene segment. An earlier analysis of 587 of the donors called V segments functional above 56.7% productive rearrangements and segregating when the between-donor standard deviation exceeded 5%. A statistical classification framework was developed to diagnose cytomegalovirus status using the catalog of TCR beta chain sequences. V and J gene assignment, in a later analysis, came from comparing TCR nucleotide sequences with IMGT/GENE-DB human TR gene sequences. The TCRdist pipeline was used in a later analysis to assign CDR3 sequences and most-parsimonious VDJ recombination scenarios. A later analysis defined each TCR beta chain by its CDR3 amino acid sequence plus V-gene family, and excluded reads lacking a unique V-gene family. As a way to deal with suspected cross-contamination and a sequencing artifact, a later analysis dropped 500 to 700 nucleotide sequences that were highly shared and had low generation probability. For each public chain, a later analysis derived a clonal expansion index from normalized ranks of inferred template counts within each repertoire. Generation probabilities in a later analysis came from a VDJ recombination model fitted to out-of-frame rearrangements, and those results were checked against IGoR. A later analysis scored TCR-TCR, TCR-HLA and TCR-CMV co-occurrence with hypergeometric tests, applying a repertoire-size bias correction to TCR pairs. False discovery rates were estimated in a later analysis by permuting HLA or CMV assignments 20 times. In a later analysis, co-occurring TCRs were grouped with DBSCAN, and TCRdist sequence similarity was added when clustering was performed within HLA-allele-positive subsets. Repertoires with fewer than 30,000 or more than 120,000 public chains, plus five repertoires with anomalous nucleotide sharing, were excluded from co-occurrence clustering. What TCRdb holds here is the immuneACCESS table cut down to in-frame rearrangements. Part of the clones is not present; checked against another copy, under half of the missing clones reflect an unresolved V gene, and the others are unexplained. The V and J calls and clone size were taken over from that table, and D and trimming were inferred from the DNA. For this sample there are around 300,000 clones; under 80% appear just once. The top ten constitute under 3% of the sample.

The paper's findings and limits, for the study overall: A total of roughly 160 TCR beta chains were listed by the study as associated with cytomegalovirus. According to a later analysis, parvovirus B19, influenza, CMV and Epstein-Barr virus appeared linked to several top co-occurrence clusters. A later analysis associated 15,000 to 20,000 TCR beta sequences with specific HLA alleles at a false discovery rate of 0.05. When HLA alleles, especially DR and DQ, strongly co-occurred, TCR associations were difficult to assign to individual alleles. A cluster of highly shared sequence variants was judged likely to represent a technical artifact of the sequencing pipeline. A few of the identified cytomegalovirus-associated TCR beta chains were confirmed in vitro to be specific for cytomegalovirus antigens. Broadly in line with IMGT annotations, most TCR beta V segments showed up in productive rearrangements about 87% or about 30% of the time in an earlier analysis of 450 to 750 of the donors. In both the original and validation cohorts, the classifier was reported to diagnose cytomegalovirus status with high specificity and sensitivity. Because some donors lacked HLA typing at each locus, the association tests relied only on the typed subset. V-gene and J-gene trimming of TCR beta chains was associated with a missense DCLRE1C variant in a later genetic analysis, and the association was replicated in an independent cohort. Across donors, most TCR sequences were observed very rarely, whereas some public TCRs were present in many individuals. A further reported finding was that TCR beta sequences accurately predicted the HLA-A and HLA-B alleles for most subjects in the first cohort. Some IMGT-functional V segments, including TRBV6-2 and TRBV6-3, could not be distinguished by the 87-base-pair reads and were therefore excluded. A later analysis found that HLA-associated TCR beta chains were more clonally expanded and had lower generation probabilities than equally common non-associated chains. Compared with the roughly 710-donor mean, donors in an Asian-associated ancestry cluster had fewer N-insertions in productive TCRs, according to a later genetic analysis. CMV serostatus was the only immune exposure information available for the cohort. The authors suggested that the approach could potentially be generalized to other disease states and immunological phenotypes. Correlated functional status among segregating V segments might reflect linkage disequilibrium, but an unknown experimental factor could not be ruled out. In a later analysis, TCR association rates were found to vary across HLA loci, with the most associated TCRs seen for DRB1 alleles and the fewest for HLA-C alleles. In a later analysis, most CMV-associated TCR beta chains were found to appear HLA-restricted, with HLA associations seemingly driven largely by CMV exposure. In this cohort, only TCR beta chains were sequenced, and detectable features were limited by the absence of alpha or paired-chain data. Because counts were too low, 15 or so rarely observed V segments, including chromosome 9 orphons, were excluded from the earlier analysis of 587 of the donors. Roughly uniform sequencing depth across donors was assumed in presence/absence analyses, although this assumption may not hold.

The cohort consisted of more than 650 healthy bone marrow donors. At the time of sampling, every cohort member was nominally healthy, though immune exposures that went unrecorded were likely present. The donor tested CMV seronegative and was one of the 352 seronegative cohort members. A peripheral blood sample was collected from each donor, and TCR beta sequencing was performed on peripheral blood mononuclear cells. Genomic DNA was extracted from the blood cell samples with the Qiagen DNeasy Blood Extraction Kit. As encoded in the germline V gene (reference sequence), CDR1 is SGHNT while CDR2 is YYREEE. V trim: 5 bases; J trim: 7 bases; unmatched bases: 15. Inclusive of the bounding cysteine and phenylalanine, the CDR3 is 16 residues long. Only CDR3 DNA is held: 48 bases, read in frame from base 1. As to this clone: Its antigen is still unknown. Base-call qualities are not available, and no considerably larger clone is one nucleotide away.

Sequencing used PBMCs. The chain links TRBV5-4 with TRBJ1-1, with 9 central nucleotides matching TRBD1. The sequence derives from a female donor in good health and CMV-seronegative. The CDR3 loop reads CASRETTGTGLNEAFF. DNA sequence: TGTGCCAGCAGGGAGACTACAGGGACAGGGCTTAATGAAGCTTTCTTT.